Included here is one TCR beta chain sequence, with context. Other DNA sequences in this sample translate to the same CDR3. These data belong to a study of OX40 agonist ivuxolimab in advanced cancers. Study-wide background: Three partial responders included one hepatocellular carcinoma patient and two cutaneous melanoma patients.

This table comes from immunoSEQ multiplex PCR, and its TCRdb copy is limited to in-frame clones, with some not included. The table records roughly 50,000 clones, around nine tenths of them present only once. This TCR derives from an adult with an advanced solid tumor such as melanoma, head and neck, liver or kidney cancer. The sequencing here drew on CD4+ or CD8+ T cells sorted from blood, taken in a trial of the OX40 agonist ivuxolimab.

CDR3 nucleotide sequence: TGTGCCAGCAGTTTAGGCGGGAGCTCCTACAATGAGCAGTTCTTC. Its protein is CASSLGGSSYNEQFF. V and J are TRBV27 and TRBJ2-1, with 7 bases fitting TRBD2. V was clipped by 2 bases and J by 0 bases; unmatched bases: 1. Looked up from germline, CDR1 is MNHEY and CDR2 is SMNVEV (reference sequence). CDR3 size: 15 residues.